These 20 T cell receptor beta chains were sequenced from one sample in a study of a mutant IDH1 vaccine in newly diagnosed glioma. As to time point: week 47, end of study. Each dose delivered 300 ug of mutant IDH1 20-mer peptide subcutaneously with imiquimod. Here immunoSEQ multiplex PCR was the method, and the copy in TCRdb shows in-frame clones only, minus some. Of about 56,000 clones in the sample, over 80% are singletons; the top ten hold more than 3%. No antigen has been identified for these receptors. The starting material was PBMCs, obtained from a glioma patient whose treatment included an IDH1 peptide vaccine. The source of these receptors is a woman between 45 and 60 years old with glioma.

V usage is TRBV5-4 and J usage is TRBJ2-6; D is undetermined. Germline-derived CDR1 and CDR2 are SGHNT and YYREEE (reference sequence). The CDR3 loop spans 17 amino acids. With 3 bases removed from V and 3 bases from J, the gap between germline ends came to 16 bases. CDR3 amino acids: CASSSEPGASGANVLTF. In DNA, the CDR3 is TGTGCCAGCAGCTCCGAACCTGGAGCTAGTGGGGCCAACGTCCTGACTTTC. Filled out from reference TRBV5-4 and TRBJ2-6, the complete variable domain reads ETGVTQSPTHLIKTRGQQVTLRCSSQSGHNTVSWYQQALGQGPQFIFQYYREEENGRGNFPPRFSGLQFPNYSSELNVNALELDDSALYLCASSSEPGASGANVLTFGAGSRLTVL.

The gene calls are TRBV27 and TRBJ1-6; D may be TRBD1 (6 bases). The CDR3 contains 15 residues. Germline V gene data show CDR1 as MNHEY and CDR2 as SMNVEV (reference sequence). V was pared by 6 bases and J by 1 base, with 10 bases between. The CDR3 reads CASRGDTSYNSPLHF. The CDR3 coding sequence is TGTGCCAGCAGAGGGGACACTTCCTATAATTCACCCCTCCACTTT.

This chain connects TRBV7-7 to TRBJ2-7; D perhaps matches TRBD1 (6 bases). V gave up 5 bases and J gave up 6 bases, with 20 bases separating them. Looked up from germline, CDR1 is SSHAT and CDR2 is FNYEAQ (reference sequence). CDR3 length equals 15 residues. In DNA form, the CDR3 reads TGTGCCAGCAGCCCAGAGGCTGGGGGCCAGGGCGAGCAGTACTTC. Translating gives CASSPEAGGQGEQYF.

In its sample, this clone was seen a few times. The CDR3 reads CASRQGTSGNTIYF. The CDR3 nucleotides read TGTGCCAGCAGACAAGGGACGTCTGGAAACACCATATATTTT. The chain uses TRBV11-2 and TRBJ1-3; tentatively, D is TRBD1 (5 bases). Deletions cut 6 bases from V and 1 base from J, with 10 bases between. This CDR3 is 14 amino acids long. Germline CDR1 SGHAT, CDR2 FQNNGV.

This clone was seen only once. The genes are TRBV27 and TRBJ1-3; 9 bases align to TRBD1. CDR3 length: 14 residues. After removal of 4 bases from V and 6 bases from J, the junction contained 4 bases not matched to a gene. Germline CDR1 is MNHEY and CDR2 is SMNVEV (reference sequence). The CDR3 is CASSSGTGKNTIYF. The CDR3 DNA reads as TGTGCCAGCAGTTCTGGGACAGGGAAAAACACCATATATTTT.

The genes are TRBV5-6 and TRBJ2-7, with unresolved D. The CDR3 is made up of 14 amino acids. Germline V gives CDR1 SGHDT, CDR2 YYEEEE. Between the trimmed V and J ends, which lost 0 bases and 7 bases, there was a span of 14 bases. CDR3 nucleotides: TGTGCCAGCAGCTTGGGGGCTCTCCCCCGGGAGCAGTACTTC. Translation gives CASSLGALPREQYF.

The J gene is TRBJ2-2, the V gene TRBV13, with 9 bases matching TRBD1. The germline gives CDR1 PRHDT, CDR2 FYEKMQ (reference sequence). This CDR3 region has 16 residues. The J segment lost 3 bases and the V segment lost 6 bases, leaving 8 bases of the junction unmatched. CDR3 sequence reads: CASRFGTGRDTGELFF. The CDR3 DNA reads as TGTGCCAGCAGATTCGGGACAGGGAGGGACACCGGGGAGCTGTTTTTT. Using reference TRBV13 and TRBJ2-2 for the parts outside the CDR3, the full variable domain is AAGVIQSPRHLIKEKRETATLKCYPIPRHDTVYWYQQGPGQDPQFLISFYEKMQSDKGSIPDRFSAQQFSDYHSELNMSSLELGDSALYFCASRFGTGRDTGELFFGEGSRLTVL.

This sequence joins TRBV6-5 and TRBJ1-1; unclear D gene. The CDR3 sequence is 14 residues long. Germline CDR1 is MNHEY and CDR2 is SVGAGI. V shed 0 bases and J shed 1 base, with 6 bases lying between them. The CDR3 DNA reads as TGTGCCAGCAGTTACTCCTGGGGGAACACTGAAGCTTTCTTT. This translates into CASSYSWGNTEAFF.

This clone came up once. The gene calls are TRBV2 and TRBJ2-1; perhaps TRBD1 as D (5 bases). This CDR3 has 15 residues. The V gene's germline CDR1 is SNHLY and CDR2 FYNNEI. The V and J ends lost 6 bases and 8 bases respectively, with 20 bases between them. The CDR3 bases are TGTGCCAGCAGCCACCCAGACAGCACGTGGGATGAGCAGTTCTTC. Translated, it gives CASSHPDSTWDEQFF.

V is TRBV7-3 and J is TRBJ2-2; D possibly uses TRBD1 or TRBD2 (6 bases each). Looked up from germline, CDR1 is SGHTA and CDR2 is FQGTGA. The CDR3 consists of 15 residues. V was shortened by 5 bases and J by 4 bases, with 14 bases between the two germline ends. The CDR3 sequence is CASSPQGGGTGELFF. The CDR3 bases are TGTGCCAGCAGCCCACAGGGAGGAGGCACCGGGGAGCTGTTTTTT. The full variable domain, its missing parts supplied by reference TRBV7-3 and TRBJ2-2, is GAGVSQTPSNKVTEKGKYVELRCDPISGHTALYWYRQSLGQGPEFLIYFQGTGAADDSGLPNDRFFAVRPEGSVSTLKIQRTERGDSAVYLCASSPQGGGTGELFFGEGSRLTVL.

This chain joins TRBV10-2 and TRBJ1-1; D is perhaps TRBD1 (5 bases). Trimming took 6 bases from V and 3 from J, leaving 17 bases between them. This CDR3 contains 15 residues. CDR1 WSHSY and CDR2 SAAADI come from the germline V gene. CDR3 loop: CASREPSGAHTEAFF. The CDR3 DNA follows: TGCGCCAGCAGAGAACCGAGCGGGGCCCACACTGAAGCTTTCTTT.

The CDR3 spells CASSLRTSGGLQETQYF. The CDR3 DNA is TGTGCCAGCAGCTTACGCACTAGCGGGGGACTACAAGAGACCCAGTACTTC. The chain couples TRBV7-9 to TRBJ2-5; 11 bases are a match to TRBD2. The CDR3 spans 17 residues. From germline, CDR1 is SEHNR and CDR2 FQNEAQ (reference sequence). The V and J ends lost 2 bases and 2 bases, in that order; junction bases with no gene match: 7.

The gene calls are TRBV9 and TRBJ2-5, with 9 bases matching TRBD1. The ends lost 6 bases at V and 1 base at J; junction bases unmatched: 7. In germline, CDR1 is SGDLS, CDR2 YYNGEE. The CDR3 runs 15 residues. The CDR3 protein is CASTGTGRPQETQYF. CDR3 nucleotides: TGTGCCAGCACCGGGACAGGGCGCCCCCAAGAGACCCAGTACTTC.

This clone was found once. This chain links TRBV4-1 with TRBJ1-1; D is undetermined. This CDR3 spans 15 amino acids. Trimming removed 1 base at V and 7 bases at J, with 16 bases between. CDR1 is MGHRA, CDR2 YSYEKL, per germline. The CDR3 region has the DNA TGCGCCAGCAGCCAAGCGGGCGGGAATAGAGGTGAAGCTTTCTTT. It specifies CASSQAGGNRGEAFF.

The gene calls are TRBV18 and TRBJ2-4; TRBD1 aligns across 8 bases. V shed 0 bases, J shed 1 base, and the junction held 5 bases outside the gene matches. This CDR3 spans 17 amino acids. Germline CDR1 reads KGHSH; CDR2 reads LQKENI. The CDR3 protein is CASSPPDRVKAKNIQYF. CDR3 sequence (DNA): TGTGCCAGCTCACCACCGGACAGGGTAAAGGCCAAAAACATTCAGTACTTC.

The J gene is TRBJ2-3, the V gene TRBV4-3, with 9 positions matching TRBD2. CDR1 is LGHNA, CDR2 YSLEER, per germline. V was pared by 5 bases and J by 3 bases, with 15 bases of the junction left unmatched. The CDR3 runs to 18 residues. The CDR3 DNA is TGCGCCAGCAGCTCGAGCGGGGGGCCGATTGGATTTACAGATACGCAGTATTTT. Translating gives CASSSSGGPIGFTDTQYF.

The V call is TRBV7-8, the J call TRBJ1-1; no reliable D call. V lost 2 bases and J lost 1, with 8 bases in between. CDR1 is SGHVS and CDR2 is FQNEAQ in the germline V gene. The CDR3 spans 14 residues. In DNA, the CDR3 is TGTGCCAGCAGCTTAAGAAACCCGAACACTGAAGCTTTCTTT. Its translation is CASSLRNPNTEAFF.

The chain joins TRBV7-9 to TRBJ2-1; TRBD2 aligns across 13 bases. The germline gives CDR1 SEHNR, CDR2 FQNEAQ (reference sequence). With 4 bases clipped from V and 7 bases from J, the junction kept 4 bases outside the gene matches. CDR3 length equals 15 residues. CDR3 in amino acids: CASSSWTSGGNEQFF. CDR3 bases: TGTGCCAGCAGCTCGTGGACTAGCGGGGGAAATGAGCAGTTCTTC.

This chain joins TRBV9 and TRBJ1-1; D might be TRBD1 (5 bases). From germline, CDR1 is SGDLS and CDR2 YYNGEE. Trimming cost V 4 bases and J 3 bases, with 13 bases left between them. CDR3 length: 14 amino acids. The chain's CDR3 is CASSPRQLDTEAFF. The CDR3 DNA follows: TGTGCCAGCAGCCCTAGACAGTTGGACACTGAAGCTTTCTTT.

V gene TRBV7-3 combines with J gene TRBJ2-1; 10 bases line up with TRBD2. CDR1 and CDR2 from the germline V gene are SGHTA and FQGTGA. The CDR3 is made up of 15 amino acids. The V and J ends lost 5 bases and 7 bases, in that order; junction bases with no gene match: 8. CDR3 DNA sequence: TGTGCCAGCAGCCTCAGCGGGGGGGCGGTAAATGAGCAGTTCTTC. It yields the protein CASSLSGGAVNEQFF.